Listed below are T cell receptor beta chains from one sample, sequenced in a study of T cell responses to AZD1222 COVID-19 vaccine. The table came from immunoSEQ multiplex PCR; TCRdb's copy has only in-frame clones and leaves some out. The sample yields 110,000 or so clones, 70% to 90% seen once. Sequenced here: peripheral blood, sampled on day 0 of AZD1222 vaccination. These receptors all come from an adult in good health. The CDR3 runs from the conserved cysteine through the conserved F or W. D genes are given only for firm matches. Expanded clones are given a class, and other clones once, few, many or no size at all.

len,d_gene,v_gene,j_gene,abundance,CDR3aa,CDR3nt
13,.,TRBV12-5,TRBJ2-7,.,CASGHQGVHEQYF,TGTGCTAGTGGTCACCAGGGTGTCCACGAGCAGTACTTC
16,TRBD1,TRBV7-2,TRBJ2-3,.,CASSLGTGAYTDTQYF,TGTGCCAGCAGCTTAGGGACAGGGGCTTACACAGATACGCAGTATTTT
12,.,TRBV27,TRBJ2-7,.,CASKVGARVWYF,TGTGCCAGCAAAGTCGGCGCAAGGGTTTGGTACTTC
14,.,TRBV20-1,TRBJ2-7,.,CSASAAGRPREQYF,TGCAGTGCTAGTGCGGCGGGGCGACCTCGGGAGCAGTACTTC
16,.,TRBV14,TRBJ1-1,.,CASSHFRGYMNTEAFF,TGTGCCAGCAGCCACTTCCGGGGGTACATGAACACTGAAGCTTTCTTT
15,TRBD1,TRBV28,TRBJ1-5,.,CASSYPGQGYQPQHF,TGTGCCAGCAGTTACCCGGGACAGGGATATCAGCCCCAGCATTTT
16,TRBD1,TRBV27,TRBJ2-2,.,CASSLGQGADTGELFF,TGTGCCAGCAGTTTGGGACAGGGGGCCGACACCGGGGAGCTGTTTTTT
16,.,TRBV6-5,TRBJ2-3,.,CASSSPRVASTDTQYF,TGTGCCAGCAGTTCCCCCAGGGTCGCCAGCACAGATACGCAGTATTTT
15,.,TRBV5-8,TRBJ1-6,.,CASSGGQTAYSPLHF,TGTGCCAGCAGCGGCGGACAGACTGCCTATTCACCCCTCCACTTT
15,.,TRBV6-6,TRBJ2-7,.,CASSLVEGGLEEQYF,TGTGCCAGCAGCCTCGTTGAGGGAGGATTGGAGGAGCAGTACTTC
18,TRBD1,TRBV11-2,TRBJ2-2,.,CASSLTPGTGINTGELFF,TGTGCCAGCAGCTTAACGCCCGGGACAGGGATTAACACCGGGGAGCTGTTTTTT
12,.,TRBV30,TRBJ1-2,.,CAWNDEGDGYTF,TGTGCCTGGAATGACGAGGGAGATGGCTACACCTTC
15,.,TRBV3-1/TRBV3-2,TRBJ2-7,.,CASSQDHAGPYEQYF,TGTGCCAGCAGCCAAGATCACGCGGGACCCTACGAGCAGTACTTC
13,.,TRBV2,TRBJ1-6,few,CASGLELNSPLHF,TGTGCCAGCGGATTGGAATTAAATTCACCCCTCCACTTT
13,.,TRBV3-1/TRBV3-2,TRBJ1-2,once,CASSQALVYGYTF,TGTGCCAGCAGCCAAGCTCTTGTATATGGCTACACCTTC
14,TRBD1,TRBV6-5,TRBJ1-6,.,CASRGDRLRETLHF,TGTGCCAGCAGAGGGGACAGGCTCAGGGAAACCCTCCACTTT
13,.,TRBV3-1/TRBV3-2,TRBJ2-7,.,CASSQVSRSEQYF,TGTGCCAGCAGCCAAGTATCCAGATCCGAGCAGTACTTC
11,.,TRBV18,TRBJ2-5,.,CASSPQETQYF,TGTGCCAGCTCGCCTCAAGAGACCCAGTACTTC
15,.,TRBV5-1,TRBJ2-7,.,CASSGENVVVYEQYF,TGCGCCAGCAGCGGGGAGAATGTGGTAGTCTACGAGCAGTACTTC
16,.,TRBV7-9,TRBJ2-7,.,CASSRVRSNYRGEQYF,TGTGCCAGCAGCCGCGTAAGGTCGAACTACCGGGGGGAGCAGTACTTC
14,.,TRBV10-3,TRBJ2-1,.,CAISGAQLDNEQFF,TGTGCCATCAGTGGAGCACAACTTGACAATGAGCAGTTCTTC
18,TRBD1,TRBV19,TRBJ1-5,once,CASSLSGQGLGSNQPQHF,TGTGCCAGTAGTTTATCGGGACAGGGGCTTGGTAGCAATCAGCCCCAGCATTTT
16,TRBD1,TRBV11-3,TRBJ1-1,.,CASSLDGQAPSMEAFF,TGTGCCAGCAGCTTAGACGGACAGGCACCGTCTATGGAAGCTTTCTTT
17,TRBD1,TRBV4-3,TRBJ1-1,once,CASSQDLRGPSNTEAFF,TGCGCCAGCAGCCAAGATCTAAGGGGGCCCTCGAACACTGAAGCTTTCTTT
16,TRBD2,TRBV7-6,TRBJ2-1,once,CASSLKLAGSDNEQFF,TGTGCCAGCAGCTTAAAACTAGCGGGGTCTGACAATGAGCAGTTCTTC